The present T cell receptor beta chain was sequenced within a study of T cells after yellow fever vaccination. MiXCR, applied by TCRdb to the 5' RACE reads, yields one record per CDR3 protein. Of nearly 550,000 distinct CDR3 sequences listed, about 19% are singletons. Per the germline V gene, CDR1 is LNHNV and CDR2 is YYDKDF (reference sequence). Trimming pared 1 base from V and 0 bases from J, leaving 10 bases between. The CDR3 consists of 15 residues. Sequenced material: PBMCs, taken 15 days after the yellow fever booster vaccination. The origin of this receptor is a man younger than 40 who received the YFV17D yellow fever vaccine. The chain has TRBV15 and TRBJ2-7, with D hard to call. In DNA form, the CDR3 reads TGTGCCACCAGCAGAGGCTCTCCGAGCTCCTACGAGCAGTACTTC. Translated, it gives CATSRGSPSSYEQYF.